This T cell receptor (beta chain) originates from a study of shared clonotypes between healthy human individuals. With regard to this clone: Its target is not known.

TCRdb's table, derived via immunoSEQ multiplex PCR, lists solely in-frame clones and lacks some. Found here are nearly 1,000,000 clones, approximately 80% of them singletons; the top ten hold roughly 1.5%. Study conclusions and caveats: In contrast to clonotypes shared by all four donors, non-shared clonotypes had lower generation probabilities.

The CDR3 consists of 15 residues. From germline, CDR1 is SNHLY and CDR2 FYNNEI. J was trimmed by 4 bases and V by 6 bases; bases with no gene match: 8. V gene TRBV2 combines with J gene TRBJ2-2; 7 bases are shared with TRBD1. The receptor was isolated from a man aged 18 to 30 in good health. The specimen sequenced was memory CD4+ T cells sorted from blood. Regarding subset: CD45RA-negative fraction. In nucleotides, the CDR3 is TGTGCCAGCAGGGAACAGGGGACGGGCACCGGGGAGCTGTTTTTT. Its protein is CASREQGTGTGELFF.